This TCR beta chain was recovered during a study of beta chain features in type 1 diabetes. Study-wide background: Examination spanned roughly 110 million sorted cells from all samples.

All of the isolated RNA was reverse transcribed, so expressed TCRB transcripts were sequenced. The repertoire was sequenced with immunoSEQ multiplex PCR; TCRdb's copy has only in-frame clones and lacks some. The sample comprises about 70,000 clones, more than 45% of which are singletons, and 0.7% rests with the top ten. This clone was seen a handful of times. What it recognizes is unknown. The CDR3 extends over 16 amino acids. Trimming cost V 1 base and J 2 bases, with 13 bases left between them. Per germline, CDR1 MGHDK and CDR2 SYGVNS. General study results and limits: There was a moderate but significant shortening of TCRB CDR3s in all four CD4+ subsets of Type 1 diabetes patients.

The rearrangement joins TRBV25-1 to TRBJ2-3, with a weak D call TRBD2 (7 bases). Sequenced: central memory CD4+ T cells from blood. This TCR came from a man aged 25-45 years with type 1 diabetes. Here the CDR3 DNA reads TGTGCCAGCAGTGAATTTGGGGGGGGCCTCACAGATACGCAGTATTTT. Protein product: CASSEFGGGLTDTQYF.